Listed here are 32 T cell receptor beta chains from one sample, sequenced in a study of T cell clonality in common variable immunodeficiency. The table came from immunoSEQ multiplex PCR; TCRdb's copy has only in-frame clones and leaves some out. The specimen gives around 45,000 clones without singletons; the ten biggest hold 8% to 13%. The sample consisted of peripheral blood mononuclear cells. The receptors stem from a person between 18 and 70 years old in good health.

This clone was observed at least ten times. The read is 3 residues too short to cover the CDR3 end, so that end is filled in from the germline J gene. The chain links TRBV5-6 to TRBJ1-2; 7 bases are a match to TRBD1. J lost 2 bases, V lost 5 bases, and 6 bases had no gene match. Germline V gives CDR1 SGHDT, CDR2 YYEEEE. This CDR3 has 14 amino acids. Here the CDR3 reads CASRPTGQNYGYTF. The part of the CDR3 DNA that was read is TGTGCCAGCAGGCCAACGGGACAGAACTATGGC.

This clone was detected many times. With the read ending 3 residues before the CDR3 end, the germline J gene is used to fill in that end. J is TRBJ2-1 and V is TRBV13; TRBD2 aligns across 8 bases. Losses at the gene ends were 2 bases for V and 7 bases for J; bases not matched to a gene: 7. The CDR3 is 15 residues long. CDR1 and CDR2 (germline): PRHDT, FYEKMQ (reference sequence). Partial CDR3 DNA: TGTGCCAGCAGCTTAAGCGGGACTAGAAGAAATGAG. Amino acid sequence: CASSLSGTRRNE. The entire CDR3 protein is CASSLSGTRRNEQFF.

This clone was seen at least ten times. Sequencing ends 3 residues short of the CDR3 end; the germline J gene provides the rest. V and J are TRBV7-6 and TRBJ2-3, with TRBD2 as a possible D gene (6 bases). CDR3 length: 18 amino acids. Germline V gene data show CDR1 as SGHVS and CDR2 as FNYEAQ. V was pared by 0 bases and J by 5 bases, with 21 bases between. The sequenced CDR3 bases are TGTGCCAGCAGCTTAGCGCTCGGGCTAGCGCCGGCTGGAGATACG. It yields the protein CASSLALGLAPAGDT. The entire CDR3 protein reads CASSLALGLAPAGDTQYF. The whole variable domain, remainder taken from reference TRBV7-6 and TRBJ2-3, is GAGVSQSPRYKVTKRGQDVALRCDPISGHVSLYWYRQALGQGPEFLTYFNYEAQQDKSGLPNDRFSAERPEGSISTLTIQRTEQRDSAMYRCASSLALGLAPAGDTQYFGPGTRLTVL.

Ten or more counts support this clone. The covered CDR3 bases are TGCAGTGCACAGCTACGTGATACG. Encoded protein: CSAQLRDT. The CDR3, in full, reads CSAQLRDTQYF. The chain links TRBV20-1 to TRBJ2-3; D unresolved. The read ends 3 residues before the CDR3 terminus; that terminus is restored from the germline J gene. V lost 6 bases and J 6 bases, leaving 10 bases between the germline ends. This CDR3 has 11 amino acids. Germline V gives CDR1 DFQATT, CDR2 SNEGSKA (reference sequence).

This clone was observed at least ten times. The CDR3 extends 3 residues past the end of the read, so its final part is completed from the germline J gene. The gene calls are TRBV18 and TRBJ1-2; 7 bases map to TRBD1. This CDR3 spans 14 amino acids. With 4 bases clipped from V and 6 bases from J, the junction kept 8 bases outside the gene matches. Germline assignment: CDR1 KGHSH and CDR2 LQKENI. The CDR3 bases that were read are TGTGCCAGCTCACATGGACAGGTTGGGGATGGC. It specifies CASSHGQVGDG. The full CDR3 reads CASSHGQVGDGYTF.

This clone was picked up a small number of times. The sequenced fragment ends 3 residues before the CDR3 boundary, so the rest is inferred from the germline J gene. In the same sample, other DNA sequences code for this CDR3. V and J are TRBV11-1 and TRBJ2-5; possibly TRBD1 for D (7 bases). Trimming took 0 bases from V and 7 from J, leaving 15 bases between them. The CDR3 is 15 residues long. Per the germline V gene, CDR1 is SGHAT and CDR2 is FQDESV (reference sequence). Partial CDR3 DNA: TGTGCCAGCAGCTTAGCGCAGGGGGGCGTGGGGACC. Its translation is CASSLAQGGVGT. The full CDR3 is CASSLAQGGVGTQYF.

This clone was observed many times. The read falls 3 residues short of the CDR3 end, and the missing part is taken from the germline J gene. The rearrangement joins TRBV5-6 to TRBJ2-2; maybe TRBD1 (5 bases). The CDR3 covers 14 residues. Germline V lookup: CDR1 SGHDT, CDR2 YYEEEE. The V end lost 4 bases, the J end lost 2 bases, and 9 bases lay between the germline ends. The CDR3: CASSKTVNTGELFF. The covered CDR3 bases are TGTGCCAGCAGCAAGACAGTTAACACCGGGGAG. Together with reference TRBV5-6 and TRBJ2-2, the CDR3 gives the full variable domain: DAGVTQSPTHLIKTRGQQVTLRCSPKSGHDTVSWYQQALGQGPQFIFQYYEEEERQRGNFPDRFSGHQFPNYSSELNVNALLLGDSALYLCASSKTVNTGELFFGEGSRLTVL.

This clone showed up many times. The read ends 3 residues shy of where the CDR3 ends; the end is completed using the germline J gene. The rearrangement links TRBV20-1 to TRBJ1-2; maybe TRBD1 (6 bases). The CDR3 has 15 amino acids. Germline CDR1 reads DFQATT; CDR2 reads SNEGSKA (reference sequence). Trimming removed 5 bases from V and 0 bases from J, with 16 bases in between. The CDR3 DNA, read in part, is TGCAGTGCTCGGACAGTGAAAACGCCTAACTATGGC. The encoded protein is CSARTVKTPNYG. The complete CDR3 reads CSARTVKTPNYGYTF.

This clone was counted ten times or more. Read data end 3 residues before the CDR3 end; the end is taken from the germline J gene. This sequence joins TRBV12-3 or TRBV12-4 and TRBJ1-1, with a tentative D call TRBD1 (6 bases). The CDR3 loop spans 14 amino acids. The CDR3 sequence is CASTSNRHRVAAFF. The covered CDR3 bases are TGTGCCAGCACCTCAAACCGTCACAGGGTCGCA.

Ten or more counts support this clone. CDR3 residues: CASSQASGGAGYEQYF. The part of the CDR3 DNA that was read is TGTGCCAGCAGCCAAGCTAGCGGGGGGGCAGGGTACGAG. The chain employs TRBV4-2 and TRBJ2-7; 12 nucleotides agree with TRBD2. The read terminates 3 residues before the CDR3 end, so the remaining end is supplied by the germline J gene. CDR3 size: 16 residues. Per germline, CDR1 LGHNA and CDR2 YNFKEQ. The J segment lost 4 bases and the V segment lost 1 base, leaving 5 bases of the junction unmatched.

Ten or more counts support this clone. The read gets to within 3 residues of the CDR3 end, and the germline J gene fills in the rest. This chain joins TRBV2 and TRBJ1-6, with a tentative D call TRBD1 (5 bases). Germline CDR1 reads SNHLY; CDR2 reads FYNNEI. Trimming took 6 bases from V and 6 from J, leaving 18 bases between them. The CDR3 runs 16 residues. CDR3 sequence: CASRSDLLGGNSPLHF. The CDR3 DNA, read in part, is TGTGCCAGCAGATCGGATTTACTCGGGGGTAATTCACCC. Full variable domain (missing parts from reference TRBV2 and TRBJ1-6): EPEVTQTPSHQVTQMGQEVILRCVPISNHLYFYWYRQILGQKVEFLVSFYNNEISEKSEIFDDQFSVERPDGSNFTLKIRSTKLEDSAMYFCASRSDLLGGNSPLHFGNGTRLTVT.

A remark on this clone: The read falls 3 residues short of the CDR3 end, and the missing part is taken from the germline J gene. The chain links TRBV20-1 to TRBJ1-1, with a weak D call TRBD1 (6 bases). Trimming took 3 bases from V and 1 from J, leaving 9 bases between them. Germline values: CDR1 DFQATT, CDR2 SNEGSKA (reference sequence). The CDR3 sequence is 13 residues long. The covered CDR3 bases are TGCAGTGCTAGGTCAGGGGCGAACACTGAA. Translation: CSARSGANTE. The entire CDR3 reads CSARSGANTEAFF.

This clone came up many times. From the germline J gene comes the end of the CDR3, since the read stops 3 residues before it. The chain recombines TRBV19 with TRBJ1-1; D is unclear. Trimming cost V 8 bases and J 0 bases, with 19 bases left between them. The CDR3 length is 16 residues. Germline V gives CDR1 LNHDA, CDR2 SQIVND (reference sequence). The CDR3 DNA, read in part, is TGTGCCAGTTCCGCGAGACTGATGAGTCTGAACACTGAA. Translated, it gives CASSARLMSLNTE. The whole CDR3 is CASSARLMSLNTEAFF. Filled out from reference TRBV19 and TRBJ1-1, the complete variable domain reads DGGITQSPKYLFRKEGQNVTLSCEQNLNHDAMYWYRQDPGQGLRLIYYSQIVNDFQKGDIAEGYSVSREKKESFPLTVTSAQKNPTAFYLCASSARLMSLNTEAFFGQGTRLTVV.

As for this clone: Sequence at one end of the junction differs from germline and may be a read error. From the germline J gene comes the end of the CDR3, since the read stops 3 residues before it. Other DNA sequences in this sample translate to the same CDR3. The genes are TRBV20-1 and TRBJ1-2, with 11 bases aligning to TRBD1. Germline CDR1 and CDR2: DFQATT and SNEGSKA (reference sequence). CDR3 length: 17 residues. CDR3 DNA, as far as it was read: TGCAGTGCGAGAGATTCGAAGGGACAGGGGGGAGTCTATGGC. This encodes CSARDSKGQGGVYG. The CDR3 in its entirety is CSARDSKGQGGVYGYTF.

This clone was picked up many times. One junction end does not reproduce the germline sequence, and a read error may be involved. This CDR3 reads CASSQGTGGSADTQYF. The covered CDR3 bases are TGCGCCAGCAGCCAGGGGACAGGGGGCTCTGCAGATACG. The chain recombines TRBV4-2 with TRBJ2-3; 12 nucleotides agree with TRBD1. Sequencing ends 3 residues short of the CDR3 end; the germline J gene provides the rest. Looked up from germline, CDR1 is LGHNA and CDR2 is YNFKEQ. This CDR3 is 16 amino acids long.

In its sample, this clone was seen many times. The read ends 3 residues before the CDR3 terminus; that terminus is restored from the germline J gene. This chain connects TRBV12-3 or TRBV12-4 to TRBJ2-3, with D perhaps matching TRBD2 (6 bases). Trimming stripped 6 bases from V and 5 bases from J, with 24 bases between. The CDR3 is 17 residues long. The CDR3 bases that were read are TGTGCCAGCAGCTCCTCAGGACTACTAGTGCGTAAAGATACG. Translating gives CASSSSGLLVRKDT. The CDR3 in its entirety is CASSSSGLLVRKDTQYF.

This clone appeared many times. The read ends 3 residues before the CDR3 terminus; that terminus is restored from the germline J gene. The V and J genes are TRBV19 and TRBJ2-2; D assignment may be TRBD1 or TRBD2 (5 bases each). The CDR3 extends over 16 amino acids. Trimming pared 9 bases from V and 7 bases from J, leaving 24 bases between. Germline values: CDR1 LNHDA, CDR2 SQIVND (reference sequence). The part of the CDR3 DNA that was read is TGTGCCAGACCCCTAATTAGCAGGGAGAAGGGCGGGGAG. Translation: CARPLISREKGGE. The whole CDR3 reads CARPLISREKGGELFF.

This clone was seen ten or more times. The read stops 3 residues short of the end of the CDR3; the missing end is completed from the germline J gene. The chain is built from TRBV24-1 and TRBJ2-5; 8 bases match TRBD1. Trimming at V came to 4 bases and at J to 4 bases, leaving 4 bases not matched to a gene. This CDR3 region has 14 residues. Per germline, CDR1 KGHDR and CDR2 SFDVKD. The CDR3 sequence is CATSESGGVETQYF. The CDR3 DNA, read in part, is TGTGCCACCAGTGAATCAGGGGGCGTAGAGACC.

This clone was recorded many times. The read finishes 3 residues shy of the CDR3 end, and the germline J gene is used to complete it. The chain employs TRBV14 and TRBJ2-3, with D possibly TRBD2 on 5 matching bases. This CDR3 contains 16 residues. V was shortened by 4 bases and J by 1 base, with 15 bases between the two germline ends. Germline V CDR1 and CDR2: SGHDN, FVKESK. CDR3 residues: CASSPYWAGGTDTQYF. The part of the CDR3 DNA that was read is TGTGCCAGCAGCCCCTATTGGGCGGGTGGCACAGATACG.

This clone showed up many times. From the germline J gene comes the end of the CDR3, since the read stops 3 residues before it. V usage is TRBV5-1 and J usage is TRBJ2-1, with D perhaps TRBD2 (6 bases). There are 15 residues in the CDR3. CDR1 is SGHRS and CDR2 is YFSETQ in the germline V gene. V was cut by 4 bases and J by 1 base, with 12 bases left in between. The sequenced part of the CDR3 DNA is TGCGCCAGCAGCATAGCGGATCCATCCTACAATGAG. Its translation: CASSIADPSYNE. The whole CDR3 region reads CASSIADPSYNEQFF.

There are many counts of this clone. Coverage ceases 3 residues before the CDR3 finishes, and the germline J gene fills in the end. The V and J genes are TRBV5-1 and TRBJ2-3, with a possible D match to TRBD2 (5 bases). This CDR3 is 16 amino acids long. The germline V gene has CDR1 SGHRS and CDR2 YFSETQ. Trimming pared 4 bases from V and 4 bases from J, leaving 19 bases between. The covered CDR3 bases are TGCGCCAGCAGCCACGGCTTTGAGGGTGGTGCAGATACG. Translation: CASSHGFEGGADT. In full, the CDR3 reads CASSHGFEGGADTQYF.

This clone was picked up many times. From the germline J gene comes the end of the CDR3, since the read stops 3 residues before it. The chain has TRBV7-9 and TRBJ1-5; 9 bases line up with TRBD1. V was pared by 5 bases and J by 7 bases, with 9 bases of the junction left unmatched. The CDR3 is made up of 15 amino acids. Germline V CDR1 and CDR2: SEHNR, FQNEAQ (reference sequence). CDR3: CASSHDKTGGQPQHF. The DNA read from the CDR3 is TGTGCCAGCAGCCACGATAAGACAGGGGGGCAGCCC.

This clone was seen repeatedly, ten times or more. The read stops 3 residues short of the end of the CDR3; the missing end is completed from the germline J gene. V usage is TRBV6-2 or TRBV6-3 and J usage is TRBJ2-5; 12 nucleotides match TRBD2. The CDR3 sequence is 16 residues long. CDR1 is MNHEY, CDR2 SVGEGT, per germline. Trimming cost V 7 bases and J 7 bases; bases outside gene matches: 13. The sequenced CDR3 bases are TGTGCCAGCACTCGGACGACTAGCGGGGGCTTCAGGACC. It is translated as CASTRTTSGGFRT. The CDR3 reads in full as CASTRTTSGGFRTQYF.

This clone was picked up many times. The read comes to an end 3 residues before the CDR3 does, leaving the germline J gene to fill in the end. The chain is built from TRBV2 and TRBJ2-2; no clear D gene. V gave up 7 bases and J gave up 0 bases, with 9 bases separating them. The CDR3 totals 14 residues. The germline V gene encodes CDR1 SNHLY and CDR2 FYNNEI. CDR3 loop: CASKASSNTGELFF. CDR3 DNA (partial): TGTGCCAGCAAGGCATCATCGAACACCGGGGAG.

The table lists this clone with many counts. The sequenced fragment ends 3 residues before the CDR3 boundary, so the rest is inferred from the germline J gene. The chain couples TRBV19 to TRBJ2-3; TRBD2 agrees at 8 bases. The CDR3 is made up of 17 amino acids. Germline V gene lookup returns CDR1 LNHDA and CDR2 SQIVND (reference sequence). V shed 5 bases, J shed 3 bases, and the junction held 13 bases outside the gene matches. The covered CDR3 bases are TGTGCCAGTAGTCCCCATAGGAGCGGGAGTAGAACAGATACG. Its protein is CASSPHRSGSRTDT. The whole CDR3 sequence is CASSPHRSGSRTDTQYF.

This clone has a count of ten or more. The CDR3 is cut off 3 residues early in the read; its end comes from the germline J gene. The rearrangement joins TRBV19 to TRBJ2-3; D is unclear. The CDR3 is 15 amino acids. CDR1 is LNHDA and CDR2 is SQIVND in the germline V gene (reference sequence). Trimming shortened V by 5 bases and J by 2 bases, and 14 bases separated the two germline ends. The CDR3 bases that were read are TGTGCCAGTAGTGATTCTACCCGATTCACAGATACG. Translation: CASSDSTRFTDT. The whole CDR3 reads CASSDSTRFTDTQYF.

This clone has ten or more counts. CDR3 DNA (partial): TGTGCCAGCAGCCAGGCCCCGGGACAGGAGATAAATTCACCC. Its translation: CASSQAPGQEINSP. The full CDR3 is CASSQAPGQEINSPLHF. The chain couples TRBV4-2 to TRBJ1-6; TRBD1 matches at 8 bases. The sequence runs out 3 residues before the end of the CDR3; the remainder is reconstructed from the germline J gene. V trimming: 3 bases; J trimming: 7 bases; junction bases outside the gene matches: 11. CDR1 LGHNA and CDR2 YNFKEQ come from the germline V gene. The CDR3 spans 17 residues.

This clone was recorded at least ten times. Sequencing ends 3 residues short of the CDR3 end; the germline J gene provides the rest. The J gene is TRBJ1-5, the V gene TRBV10-3; 9 nucleotides line up with TRBD1. This CDR3 contains 16 residues. Germline V gene data show CDR1 as ENHRY and CDR2 as SYGVKD. The trim removed 0 bases at V and 6 bases at J, leaving 6 bases unmatched. The CDR3 DNA, read in part, is TGTGCCATCAGTGAGTCGATCACAGGGGGCGGTCAGCCC. Translation: CAISESITGGGQP. From start to end, the CDR3 is CAISESITGGGQPQHF.

The sample holds many counts of this clone. The read terminates 3 residues before the CDR3 end, so the remaining end is supplied by the germline J gene. The rearrangement links TRBV20-1 to TRBJ2-7, with TRBD1 identical over 7 bases. Germline CDR1 DFQATT, CDR2 SNEGSKA (reference sequence). The trim removed 5 bases at V and 6 bases at J, leaving 16 bases unmatched. This CDR3 has 15 amino acids. CDR3 bases read: TGCAGTGCTTACCCCCCCGGGACAGACTTCGGCGAG. It specifies CSAYPPGTDFGE. The entire CDR3 protein is CSAYPPGTDFGEQYF.

This clone was seen at least ten times. The read gets to within 3 residues of the CDR3 end, and the germline J gene fills in the rest. The chain employs TRBV10-3 and TRBJ2-3, with 7 nucleotides matching TRBD2. This CDR3 region has 16 residues. V lost 0 bases, J lost 3 bases, and 6 bases stayed unmatched. Germline CDR1 ENHRY, CDR2 SYGVKD. CDR3 in amino acids: CAISESGGGRTDTQYF. The CDR3 DNA, read in part, is TGTGCCATCAGTGAGTCCGGCGGCGGGAGAACAGATACG.

This clone has at least ten counts. Read sequence stops 3 residues before the CDR3 end, and the germline J gene provides the missing end. This chain uses TRBV10-3 with TRBJ2-5; 12 nucleotides line up with TRBD2. Germline V gives CDR1 ENHRY, CDR2 SYGVKD. This CDR3 comprises 19 residues. V lost 3 bases, J lost 2 bases, and 13 bases stayed unmatched. The CDR3 DNA, read in part, is TGTGCCATCAGTGAACCGCCAGGACTAGCGGGGAATTCTCAAGAGACC. Translated, it gives CAISEPPGLAGNSQET. The whole CDR3 protein is CAISEPPGLAGNSQETQYF.

This clone was seen ten or more times. Read data end 3 residues before the CDR3 end; the end is taken from the germline J gene. V usage is TRBV6-2 or TRBV6-3 and J usage is TRBJ2-1; D unresolved. Trimming stripped 5 bases from V and 5 bases from J, with 13 bases between. This CDR3 has 14 residues. Germline CDR1 MNHEY, CDR2 SVGEGT. The sequenced CDR3 bases are TGTGCCAGCAGTAACCCCCGCACAGACAATGAG. This sequence encodes CASSNPRTDNE. The whole CDR3 is CASSNPRTDNEQFF.